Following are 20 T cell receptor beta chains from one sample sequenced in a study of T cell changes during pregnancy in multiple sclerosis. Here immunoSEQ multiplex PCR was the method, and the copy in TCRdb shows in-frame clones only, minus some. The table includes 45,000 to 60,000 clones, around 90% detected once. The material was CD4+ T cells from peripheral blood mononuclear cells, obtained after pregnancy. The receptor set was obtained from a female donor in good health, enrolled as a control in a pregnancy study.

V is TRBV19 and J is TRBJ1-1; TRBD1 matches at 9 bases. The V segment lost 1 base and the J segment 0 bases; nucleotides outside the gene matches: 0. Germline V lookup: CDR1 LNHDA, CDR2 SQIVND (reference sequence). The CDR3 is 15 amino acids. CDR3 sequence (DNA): TGTGCCAGTAGTATAGGACAGGGGGTGAACACTGAAGCTTTCTTT. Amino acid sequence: CASSIGQGVNTEAFF.

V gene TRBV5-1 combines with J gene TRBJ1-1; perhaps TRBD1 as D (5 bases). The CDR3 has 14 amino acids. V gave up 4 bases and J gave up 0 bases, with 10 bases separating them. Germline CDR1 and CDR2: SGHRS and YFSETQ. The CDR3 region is CASSPGHLNTEAFF. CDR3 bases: TGCGCCAGCAGCCCCGGACATCTGAACACTGAAGCTTTCTTT.

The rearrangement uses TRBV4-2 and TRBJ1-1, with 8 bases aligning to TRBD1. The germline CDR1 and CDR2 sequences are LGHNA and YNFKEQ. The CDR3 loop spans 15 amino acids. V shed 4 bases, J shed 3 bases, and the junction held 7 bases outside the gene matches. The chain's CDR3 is CASSPSGGIDTEAFF. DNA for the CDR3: TGTGCCAGCAGCCCTTCAGGGGGCATCGACACTGAAGCTTTCTTT.

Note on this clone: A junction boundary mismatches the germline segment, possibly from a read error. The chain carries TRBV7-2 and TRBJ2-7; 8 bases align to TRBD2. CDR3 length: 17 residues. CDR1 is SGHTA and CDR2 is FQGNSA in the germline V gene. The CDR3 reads CASSPEVLAGQAYGQYF. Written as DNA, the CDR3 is TGTGCCAGCAGCCCAGAGGTCCTAGCGGGTCAAGCGTACGGGCAGTACTTC.

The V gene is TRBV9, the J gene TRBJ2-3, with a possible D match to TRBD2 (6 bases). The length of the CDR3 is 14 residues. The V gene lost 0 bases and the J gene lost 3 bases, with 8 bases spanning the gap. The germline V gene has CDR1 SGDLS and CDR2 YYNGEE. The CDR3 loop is CASSVEAGTDTQYF. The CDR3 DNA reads TGTGCCAGCAGCGTAGAGGCGGGAACAGATACGCAGTATTTT.

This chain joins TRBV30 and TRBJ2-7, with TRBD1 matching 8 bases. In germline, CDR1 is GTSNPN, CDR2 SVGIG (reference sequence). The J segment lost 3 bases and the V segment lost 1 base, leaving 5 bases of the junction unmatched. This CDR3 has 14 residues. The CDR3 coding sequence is TGTGCCTGGAGTGGGACAGGGACTTTCTACGAGCAGTACTTC. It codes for CAWSGTGTFYEQYF.

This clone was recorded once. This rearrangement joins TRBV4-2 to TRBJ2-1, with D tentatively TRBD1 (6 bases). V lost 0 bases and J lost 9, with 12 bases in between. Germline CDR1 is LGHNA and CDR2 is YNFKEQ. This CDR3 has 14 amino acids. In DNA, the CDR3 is TGTGCCAGCAGCCAAGATGACACCAGGGGTGAGCAGTTCTTC. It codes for CASSQDDTRGEQFF.

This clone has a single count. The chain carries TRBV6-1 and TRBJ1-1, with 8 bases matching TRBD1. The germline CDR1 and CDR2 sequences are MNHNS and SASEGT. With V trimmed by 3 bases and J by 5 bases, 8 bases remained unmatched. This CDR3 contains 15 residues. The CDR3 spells CASSDRGRGWTEAFF. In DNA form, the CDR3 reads TGTGCCAGCAGTGACAGGGGGCGGGGATGGACTGAAGCTTTCTTT.

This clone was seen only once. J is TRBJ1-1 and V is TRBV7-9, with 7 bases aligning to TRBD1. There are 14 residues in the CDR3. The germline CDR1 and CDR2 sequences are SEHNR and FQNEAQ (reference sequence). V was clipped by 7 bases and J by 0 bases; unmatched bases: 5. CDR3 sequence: CASKTGLLNTEAFF. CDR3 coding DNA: TGTGCCAGCAAGACAGGGTTATTGAACACTGAAGCTTTCTTT.

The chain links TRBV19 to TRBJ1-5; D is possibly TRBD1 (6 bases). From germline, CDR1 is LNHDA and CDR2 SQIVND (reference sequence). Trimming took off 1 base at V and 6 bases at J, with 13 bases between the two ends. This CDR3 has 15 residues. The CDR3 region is CASSIVQGLGQPQHF. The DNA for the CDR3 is TGTGCCAGTAGTATAGTGCAGGGGCTAGGTCAGCCCCAGCATTTT.

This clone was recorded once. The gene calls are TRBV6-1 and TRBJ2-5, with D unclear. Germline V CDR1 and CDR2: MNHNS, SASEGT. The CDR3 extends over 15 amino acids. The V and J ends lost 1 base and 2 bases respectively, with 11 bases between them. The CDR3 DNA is TGTGCCAGCAGTGAAGATGGCACCCGACAAGAGACCCAGTACTTC. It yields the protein CASSEDGTRQETQYF.

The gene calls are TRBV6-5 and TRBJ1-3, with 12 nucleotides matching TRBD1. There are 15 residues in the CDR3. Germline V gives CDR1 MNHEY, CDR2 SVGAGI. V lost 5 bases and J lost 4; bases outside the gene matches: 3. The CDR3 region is CASSGTGGLGNTIYF. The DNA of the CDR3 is TGTGCCAGCAGTGGGACAGGGGGCTTAGGAAACACCATATATTTT.

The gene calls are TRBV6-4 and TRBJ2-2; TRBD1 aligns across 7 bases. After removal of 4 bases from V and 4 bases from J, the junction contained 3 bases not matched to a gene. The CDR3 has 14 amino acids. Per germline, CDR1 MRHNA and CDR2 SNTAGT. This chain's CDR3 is CASSGQGGTGELFF. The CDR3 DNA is TGTGCCAGCAGTGGACAGGGTGGCACCGGGGAGCTGTTTTTT.

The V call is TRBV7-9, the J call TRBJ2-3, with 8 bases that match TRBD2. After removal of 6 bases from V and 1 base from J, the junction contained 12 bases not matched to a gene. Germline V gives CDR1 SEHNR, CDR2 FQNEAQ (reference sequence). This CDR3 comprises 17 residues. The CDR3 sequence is CASRPRGLAGRTDTQYF. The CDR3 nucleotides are TGTGCCAGCAGACCAAGAGGGCTAGCGGGTCGCACAGATACGCAGTATTTT.

This chain's CDR3 is CASRRKRLAGGGRETQYF. CDR3 nucleotides: TGTGCCAGCAGGAGAAAGCGGCTAGCGGGGGGAGGTAGAGAGACCCAGTACTTC. The rearrangement joins TRBV7-2 to TRBJ2-5; 11 bases align to TRBD2. This CDR3 is built from 18 residues. V trimming: 6 bases; J trimming: 4 bases; junction bases outside the gene matches: 16. CDR1 and CDR2 (germline): SGHTA, FQGNSA.

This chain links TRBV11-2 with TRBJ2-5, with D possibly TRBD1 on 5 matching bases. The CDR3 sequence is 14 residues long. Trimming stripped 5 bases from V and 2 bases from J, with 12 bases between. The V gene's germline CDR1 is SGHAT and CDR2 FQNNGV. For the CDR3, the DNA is TGTGCCAGCAGCAAGGGGCCAGGACAAGAGACCCAGTACTTC. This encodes CASSKGPGQETQYF.

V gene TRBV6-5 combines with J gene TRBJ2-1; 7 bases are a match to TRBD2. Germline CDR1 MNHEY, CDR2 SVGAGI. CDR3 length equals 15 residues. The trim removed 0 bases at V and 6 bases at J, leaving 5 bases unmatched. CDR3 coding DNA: TGTGCCAGCAGTTACTCAGGAGCGGGAACCAATGAGCAGTTCTTC. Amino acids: CASSYSGAGTNEQFF.

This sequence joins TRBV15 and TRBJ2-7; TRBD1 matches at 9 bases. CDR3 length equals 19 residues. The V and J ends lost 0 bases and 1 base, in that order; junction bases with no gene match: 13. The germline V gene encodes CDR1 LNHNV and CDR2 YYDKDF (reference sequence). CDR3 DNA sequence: TGTGCCACCAGCAGAGAGGGGGACAGGGTAAGGGGTAGGTCCTACGAGCAGTACTTC. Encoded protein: CATSREGDRVRGRSYEQYF.

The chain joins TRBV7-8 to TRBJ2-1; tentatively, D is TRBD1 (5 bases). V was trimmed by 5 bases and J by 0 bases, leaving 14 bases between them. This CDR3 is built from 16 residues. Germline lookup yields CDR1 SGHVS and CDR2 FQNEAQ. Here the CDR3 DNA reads TGTGCCAGCAGCCCTACCAGGGTCATCTCCTACAATGAGCAGTTCTTC. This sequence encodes CASSPTRVISYNEQFF.

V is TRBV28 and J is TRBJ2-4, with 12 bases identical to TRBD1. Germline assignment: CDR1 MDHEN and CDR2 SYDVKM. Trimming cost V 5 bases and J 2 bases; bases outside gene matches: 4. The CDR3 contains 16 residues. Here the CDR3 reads CASSTGTGGSKNIQYF. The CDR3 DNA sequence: TGTGCCAGCAGTACCGGGACAGGGGGCTCCAAAAACATTCAGTACTTC.